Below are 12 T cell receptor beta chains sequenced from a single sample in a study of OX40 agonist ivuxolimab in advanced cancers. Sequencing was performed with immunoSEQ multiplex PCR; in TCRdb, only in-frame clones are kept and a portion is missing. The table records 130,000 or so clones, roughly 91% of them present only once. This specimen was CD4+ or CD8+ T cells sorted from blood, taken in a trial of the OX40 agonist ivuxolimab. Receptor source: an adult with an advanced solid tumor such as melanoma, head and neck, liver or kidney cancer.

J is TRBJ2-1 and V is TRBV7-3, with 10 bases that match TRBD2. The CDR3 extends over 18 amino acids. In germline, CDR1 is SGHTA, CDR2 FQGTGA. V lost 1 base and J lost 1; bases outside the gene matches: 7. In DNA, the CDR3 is TGTGCCAGCAGCTTAATAGGTACTAGCGGGACATCCTACAATGAGCAGTTCTTC. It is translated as CASSLIGTSGTSYNEQFF.

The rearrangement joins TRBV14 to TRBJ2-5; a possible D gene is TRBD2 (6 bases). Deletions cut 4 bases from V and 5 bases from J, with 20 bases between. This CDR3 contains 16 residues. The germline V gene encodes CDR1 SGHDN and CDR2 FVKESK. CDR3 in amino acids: CASSPGVAWATETQYF. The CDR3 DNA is TGTGCCAGCAGCCCGGGGGTTGCTTGGGCCACGGAGACCCAGTACTTC. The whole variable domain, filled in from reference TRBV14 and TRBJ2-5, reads EAGVTQFPSHSVIEKGQTVTLRCDPISGHDNLYWYRRVMGKEIKFLLHFVKESKQDESGMPNNRFLAERTGGTYSTLKVQPAELEDSGVYFCASSPGVAWATETQYFGPGTRLLVL.

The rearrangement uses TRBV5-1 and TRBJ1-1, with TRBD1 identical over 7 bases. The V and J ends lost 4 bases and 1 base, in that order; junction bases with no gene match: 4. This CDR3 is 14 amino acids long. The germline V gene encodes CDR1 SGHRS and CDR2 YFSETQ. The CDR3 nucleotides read TGCGCCAGCAGCACAGGACAGGCGAACACTGAAGCTTTCTTT. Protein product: CASSTGQANTEAFF.

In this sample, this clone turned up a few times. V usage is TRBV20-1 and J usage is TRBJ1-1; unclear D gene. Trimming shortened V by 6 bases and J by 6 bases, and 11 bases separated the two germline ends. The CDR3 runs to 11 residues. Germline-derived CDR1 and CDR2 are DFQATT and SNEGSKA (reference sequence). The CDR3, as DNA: TGCAGTGCCCTGTCAGCCCCTGAAGCTTTCTTT. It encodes CSALSAPEAFF.

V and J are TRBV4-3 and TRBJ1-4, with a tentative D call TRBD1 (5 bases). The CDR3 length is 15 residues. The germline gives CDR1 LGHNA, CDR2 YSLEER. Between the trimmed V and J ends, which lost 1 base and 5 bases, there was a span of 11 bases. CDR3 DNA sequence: TGCGCCAGCAGCCAAGGGCGACAGCTCAATGAAAAACTGTTTTTT. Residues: CASSQGRQLNEKLFF.

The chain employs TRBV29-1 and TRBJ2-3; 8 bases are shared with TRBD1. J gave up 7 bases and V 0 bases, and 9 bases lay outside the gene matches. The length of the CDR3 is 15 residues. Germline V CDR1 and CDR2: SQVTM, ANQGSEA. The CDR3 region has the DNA TGCAGCGTTGAAGACGGAGACAGGGGCGGGAATACGCAGTATTTT. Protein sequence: CSVEDGDRGGNTQYF.

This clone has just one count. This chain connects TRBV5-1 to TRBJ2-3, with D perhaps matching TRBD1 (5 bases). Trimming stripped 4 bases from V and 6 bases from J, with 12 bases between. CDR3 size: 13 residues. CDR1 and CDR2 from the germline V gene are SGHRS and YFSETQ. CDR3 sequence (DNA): TGCGCCAGCAGCGAGCAGGGTAGGGATACGCAGTATTTT. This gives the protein CASSEQGRDTQYF. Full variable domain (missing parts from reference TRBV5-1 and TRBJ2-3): KAGVTQTPRYLIKTRGQQVTLSCSPISGHRSVSWYQQTPGQGLQFLFEYFSETQRNKGNFPGRFSGRQFSNSRSEMNVSTLELGDSALYLCASSEQGRDTQYFGPGTRLTVL.

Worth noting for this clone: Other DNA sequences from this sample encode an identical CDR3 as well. CDR3 amino acids: CASSVVGPRNTEAFF. The CDR3 DNA is TGTGCCAGCAGCGTAGTGGGACCGAGGAACACTGAAGCTTTCTTT. V is TRBV9 and J is TRBJ1-1, with D tentatively TRBD1 (5 bases). Germline loops: CDR1 SGDLS, CDR2 YYNGEE. The CDR3 sequence is 15 residues long. The V gene lost 0 bases and the J gene lost 1 base, with 10 bases spanning the gap.

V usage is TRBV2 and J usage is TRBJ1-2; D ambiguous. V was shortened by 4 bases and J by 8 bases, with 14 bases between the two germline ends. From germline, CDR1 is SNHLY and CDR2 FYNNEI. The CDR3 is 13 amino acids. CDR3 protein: CASSADGSDGYTF. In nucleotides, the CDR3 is TGTGCCAGCAGTGCTGATGGGTCCGACGGCTACACCTTC.

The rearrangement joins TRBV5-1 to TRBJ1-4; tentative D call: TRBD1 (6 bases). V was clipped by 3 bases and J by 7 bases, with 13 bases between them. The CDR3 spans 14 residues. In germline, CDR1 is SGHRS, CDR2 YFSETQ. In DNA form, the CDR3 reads TGCGCCAGCAGCTCACAGGGTTGGGGTGAAAAACTGTTTTTT. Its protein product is CASSSQGWGEKLFF.

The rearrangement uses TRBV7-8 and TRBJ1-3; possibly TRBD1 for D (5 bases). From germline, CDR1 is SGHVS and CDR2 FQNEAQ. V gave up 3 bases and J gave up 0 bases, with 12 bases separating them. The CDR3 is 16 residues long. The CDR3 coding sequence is TGTGCCAGCAGCTTGGTTGCGGGGACCTCTGGAAACACCATATATTTT. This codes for CASSLVAGTSGNTIYF.

CDR3 amino acids: CASSAGLAGGQETQYF. CDR3 bases: TGTGCCAGCAGCGCCGGACTAGCGGGGGGCCAGGAGACCCAGTACTTC. This chain links TRBV5-4 with TRBJ2-5; 14 nucleotides match TRBD2. The CDR3 extends over 16 amino acids. Germline values: CDR1 SGHNT, CDR2 YYREEE (reference sequence). Germline trimming cut 4 bases from V and 5 bases from J; bases unmatched to any gene: 7. The full variable domain, completed using reference TRBV5-4 and TRBJ2-5, is ETGVTQSPTHLIKTRGQQVTLRCSSQSGHNTVSWYQQALGQGPQFIFQYYREEENGRGNFPPRFSGLQFPNYSSELNVNALELDDSALYLCASSAGLAGGQETQYFGPGTRLLVL.